Listed below are T cell receptor beta chains from one sample, sequenced in a study of blood T cell repertoires in COVID-19. The method was immunoSEQ multiplex PCR; TCRdb's version includes in-frame clones alone and lacks a portion of them. The table lists 98,000 or so clones, about four fifths of them singletons. The sample taken for sequencing was peripheral blood. The receptors originated from a man aged 55 to 70 with acute or convalescent COVID-19. CDR3s include the opening cysteine and the closing phenylalanine or tryptophan. The order of the fields is D gene, V gene, J gene, clone size, CDR3 DNA, CDR3 protein. D genes are given only for firm matches. Only part of the rows carry a size: once, few, many, or a class if the clone is expanded.

D: TRBD2
V: TRBV7-2
J: TRBJ2-1
size: NA
DNA: TGTGCCAGCAGCTTAACTCGGGCTAGCGGAGCCAATGAGCAGTTCTTC
CDR3: CASSLTRASGANEQFF

D: NA
V: TRBV19
J: TRBJ1-5
size: NA
DNA: TGTGCCAGTAGTACCCGGCGGGGGGGGATCAATCAGCCCCAGCATTTT
CDR3: CASSTRRGGINQPQHF

D: TRBD1
V: TRBV6-4
J: TRBJ1-5
size: NA
DNA: TGTGCCAGCAGTGACGGGACAGGGGCCCAGCCCCAGCATTTT
CDR3: CASSDGTGAQPQHF

D: NA
V: TRBV7-2
J: TRBJ1-2
size: NA
DNA: TGTGCCAGCAGCTTACGCGGCGCTTCCGATGGCTACACCTTC
CDR3: CASSLRGASDGYTF

D: TRBD1
V: TRBV11-3
J: TRBJ1-4
size: NA
DNA: TGTGCCAGCAAACGACAGGGTAATGAAAAACTGTTTTTT
CDR3: CASKRQGNEKLFF

D: TRBD1
V: TRBV28
J: TRBJ1-5
size: NA
DNA: TGTGCCAGCCATTCTAAGGCGGCAGGGGGCGTACTTCAGCCCCAGCATTTT
CDR3: CASHSKAAGGVLQPQHF

D: NA
V: TRBV10-3
J: TRBJ2-3
size: NA
DNA: TGTGCCATCAGTGAGTGGGGCCGCGTGGAAGATACGCAGTATTTT
CDR3: CAISEWGRVEDTQYF

D: NA
V: TRBV28
J: TRBJ2-2
size: NA
DNA: TGTGCCAGCAGTCCCTACCCCGGGAAGTCATACACCGGGGAGCTGTTTTTT
CDR3: CASSPYPGKSYTGELFF

D: NA
V: TRBV7-8
J: TRBJ1-2
size: NA
DNA: TGTGCCAGCAGCACCACACAGGGCACTTTCGGCTACACCTTC
CDR3: CASSTTQGTFGYTF

D: NA
V: TRBV5-1
J: TRBJ1-1
size: NA
DNA: TGCGCCAGCAGCTTAGGAAGAGGTGGGCGGGAGAACACTGAAGCTTTCTTT
CDR3: CASSLGRGGRENTEAFF

D: TRBD1
V: TRBV4-3
J: TRBJ1-4
size: NA
DNA: TGCGCCAGCAGCTTACGACAGGGTCAAGGGGAAAAACTGTTTTTT
CDR3: CASSLRQGQGEKLFF

D: NA
V: TRBV5-4
J: TRBJ2-1
size: NA
DNA: TGTGCCAGCAGCTTGTCTGTCGGTGAGCAGTTCTTC
CDR3: CASSLSVGEQFF

D: TRBD1
V: TRBV7-8
J: TRBJ1-6
size: NA
DNA: TGTGCCAGCAGCCCAACCGGGACAGGGGTTTCACCCCTCCACTTT
CDR3: CASSPTGTGVSPLHF

D: NA
V: TRBV29-1
J: TRBJ2-5
size: NA
DNA: TGCAGCGTTCGTGACGGGTACCAAGAGACCCAGTACTTC
CDR3: CSVRDGYQETQYF

D: TRBD1
V: TRBV27
J: TRBJ2-5
size: NA
DNA: TGTGCCAGCAGTTTAACAGGGGAAGAGACCCAGTACTTC
CDR3: CASSLTGEETQYF

D: NA
V: TRBV5-1
J: TRBJ1-5
size: NA
DNA: TGCGCCAGCAGCTTGACAGGGCGTCCGCCCCAGCATTTT
CDR3: CASSLTGRPPQHF

D: NA
V: TRBV10-1
J: TRBJ1-1
size: NA
DNA: TGCGCCAGCAGCAACCCGGACAGTGAAGCTTTCTTT
CDR3: CASSNPDSEAFF

D: TRBD1
V: TRBV30
J: TRBJ2-2
size: NA
DNA: TGTGCCTGGAGTCCCCTTGGACAGGGTGCACCCGGGGAGCTGTTTTTT
CDR3: CAWSPLGQGAPGELFF

D: TRBD1
V: TRBV5-1
J: TRBJ2-7
size: NA
DNA: TGCGCCAGCAGCTTGGGACAGGGGGATTCATACGAGCAGTACTTC
CDR3: CASSLGQGDSYEQYF

D: TRBD2
V: TRBV19
J: TRBJ2-5
size: NA
DNA: TGTGCCAGTAGTATGGCGGGAGGCTCAGAGACCCAGTACTTC
CDR3: CASSMAGGSETQYF

D: NA
V: TRBV6-2/TRBV6-3
J: TRBJ1-5
size: NA
DNA: TGTGCCAGCAGTTACAATGAGGGCGGGGGACAGCCCCAGCATTTT
CDR3: CASSYNEGGGQPQHF

D: NA
V: TRBV30
J: TRBJ2-5
size: NA
DNA: TGTGCCTGGAATCCAGGGGAGTACCAAGAGACCCAGTACTTC
CDR3: CAWNPGEYQETQYF

D: NA
V: TRBV2
J: TRBJ1-2
size: NA
DNA: TGTGCCAGCAGTGAGAACGGGGGAGGATATGGCTACACCTTC
CDR3: CASSENGGGYGYTF

D: TRBD2
V: TRBV9
J: TRBJ2-3
size: NA
DNA: TGTGCCAGCAATCGTCTAGCGGGGGGCTACACAGATACGCAGTATTTT
CDR3: CASNRLAGGYTDTQYF

D: NA
V: TRBV11-3
J: TRBJ2-1
size: NA
DNA: TGTGCCAGCAGCTCCGGTGGGAGGAACCCCTGGGACAATGAGCAGTTCTTC
CDR3: CASSSGGRNPWDNEQFF

D: TRBD2
V: TRBV11-2
J: TRBJ2-7
size: NA
DNA: TGTGCCAGCAGCGGAGGTAGCGGGACATCCTACGAGCAGTACTTC
CDR3: CASSGGSGTSYEQYF

D: NA
V: TRBV5-4
J: TRBJ1-1
size: NA
DNA: TGTGCCAGCAGCCCAAAGGCAGGGAACACTGAAGCTTTCTTT
CDR3: CASSPKAGNTEAFF

D: TRBD2
V: TRBV3-1/TRBV3-2
J: TRBJ2-7
size: NA
DNA: TGTGCCAGCAGCCAGGGACTAGCGTACTACGAGCAGTACTTC
CDR3: CASSQGLAYYEQYF

D: NA
V: TRBV19
J: TRBJ1-5
size: NA
DNA: TGTGCCAGTAGTATACAAGGGGGCAATCAGCCCCAGCATTTT
CDR3: CASSIQGGNQPQHF

D: NA
V: TRBV6-2/TRBV6-3
J: TRBJ2-2
size: NA
DNA: TGTGCCAGCAGTTACTCCTATAAGACCGGGGAGCTGTTTTTT
CDR3: CASSYSYKTGELFF

D: NA
V: TRBV7-9
J: TRBJ2-3
size: NA
DNA: TGTGCCAGCAGCTTATTCGGAGATACGCAGTATTTT
CDR3: CASSLFGDTQYF

D: NA
V: TRBV3-1/TRBV3-2
J: TRBJ1-2
size: NA
DNA: TGTGCCAGCAGCCGAGCCGGGGGAGGTAGCTCGGTCTATGGCTACACCTTC
CDR3: CASSRAGGGSSVYGYTF

D: NA
V: TRBV29-1
J: TRBJ1-5
size: once
DNA: TGCAGCGTTGCTGGCAGGGAAGGCCAGCCCCAGCATTTT
CDR3: CSVAGREGQPQHF

D: NA
V: TRBV7-9
J: TRBJ1-1
size: NA
DNA: TGTGCCAGCCTAGGTCGTACTGAAGCTTTCTTT
CDR3: CASLGRTEAFF

D: NA
V: TRBV5-1
J: TRBJ1-2
size: NA
DNA: TGCGCCAGCAGCTTGGCCTTGACAGAAGCTAACTATGGCTACACCTTC
CDR3: CASSLALTEANYGYTF

D: TRBD1
V: TRBV5-1
J: TRBJ1-1
size: NA
DNA: TGCGCCAGCAGCTTCACAGGGGTTGGCACTGAAGCTTTCTTT
CDR3: CASSFTGVGTEAFF

D: NA
V: TRBV3-1/TRBV3-2
J: TRBJ1-5
size: NA
DNA: TGTGCCAGCAGCCAAGCGGGTAATCAGCCCCAGCATTTT
CDR3: CASSQAGNQPQHF

D: NA
V: TRBV25-1
J: TRBJ1-1
size: NA
DNA: TGTGCCAGCAGTTCCCCGGGAGCCCCGAGGACTGAAGCTTTCTTT
CDR3: CASSSPGAPRTEAFF

D: TRBD1
V: TRBV5-1
J: TRBJ2-2
size: few
DNA: TGCGCCAGCAGACGGGACAGGGTGACCGGGGAGCTGTTTTTT
CDR3: CASRRDRVTGELFF

D: TRBD1
V: TRBV5-6
J: TRBJ2-5
size: NA
DNA: TGTGCCAGCAGCCTGACAGGGAGAGAGACCCAGTACTTC
CDR3: CASSLTGRETQYF

D: TRBD1
V: TRBV27
J: TRBJ1-4
size: NA
DNA: TGTGCCAGCAGTTTACGACAGGGGGCGCTGAATGAAAAACTGTTTTTT
CDR3: CASSLRQGALNEKLFF

D: NA
V: TRBV5-1
J: TRBJ1-4
size: NA
DNA: TGCGCCAGCAGACGCGCGGAAGCAACTAATGAAAAACTGTTTTTT
CDR3: CASRRAEATNEKLFF

D: NA
V: TRBV5-4
J: TRBJ2-7
size: NA
DNA: TGTGCCAGCAGCTTTTACGGGGGGCGCTACGAGCAGTACTTC
CDR3: CASSFYGGRYEQYF

D: TRBD2
V: TRBV27
J: TRBJ2-2
size: NA
DNA: TGTGCCAGCAGTTTAGTCTTCCTAGCGGGAGACACCGGGGAGCTGTTTTTT
CDR3: CASSLVFLAGDTGELFF

D: NA
V: TRBV24-1
J: TRBJ2-3
size: NA
DNA: TGTGCCACCAGTGATCCGGCAGGGGGGTATACGCAGTATTTT
CDR3: CATSDPAGGYTQYF

D: TRBD1
V: TRBV29-1
J: TRBJ1-2
size: NA
DNA: TGCAGCGTTGCCGGGACAGGGACTAACTATGGCTACACCTTC
CDR3: CSVAGTGTNYGYTF

D: NA
V: TRBV30
J: TRBJ1-6
size: NA
DNA: TGTGCCTGGACACAGGGCTCACCCCTCCACTTT
CDR3: CAWTQGSPLHF

D: TRBD1
V: TRBV28
J: TRBJ1-4
size: NA
DNA: TGTGCCAGCAGTACACCCAGGGGGTCCTATGCAACTAATGAAAAACTGTTTTTT
CDR3: CASSTPRGSYATNEKLFF

D: TRBD2
V: TRBV20-1
J: TRBJ2-1
size: NA
DNA: TGCAGTGCTAGTCCGTCTAGCGGAGGGTACAATGAGCAGTTCTTC
CDR3: CSASPSSGGYNEQFF

D: TRBD2
V: TRBV7-2
J: TRBJ2-1
size: NA
DNA: TGTGCCAGCAGCACATCCGGGACTAGCCCATGGGAGCAGTTCTTC
CDR3: CASSTSGTSPWEQFF

D: TRBD1
V: TRBV24-1
J: TRBJ2-1
size: NA
DNA: TGTGCCACCGAACAGGGGGCTTACAATGAGCAGTTCTTC
CDR3: CATEQGAYNEQFF

D: NA
V: TRBV29-1
J: TRBJ1-1
size: NA
DNA: TGCAGCGTCATGACAGCTGAAGCTTTCTTT
CDR3: CSVMTAEAFF

D: TRBD2
V: TRBV27
J: TRBJ2-1
size: NA
DNA: TGTGCCAGCAGCCGAAGACCGGGACTAGCGGGAGGACGGTCCTACAATGAGCAGTTCTTC
CDR3: CASSRRPGLAGGRSYNEQFF